The TCR beta chain under discussion was sequenced for a study of T cell responses to AZD1222 COVID-19 vaccine (dated by TCRdb to the early 2020s). Background for the entire study: AZD1222 recipients whose second dose came at about 4 weeks and those whose second dose came at about 12 weeks were combined into one group, since spike-specific TCR depth and breadth did not differ between the two schedules. A total of roughly 240 trial participants underwent TCR sequencing, of whom some 210 received two doses of AZD1222 and about 26 received two doses of the MenACWY control vaccine. Enrollment into the trials was organized by age into subgroups of 18-55, 56-69 and 70-plus years, and those subgroups contained approximately 160, 26 and 62 TCR-sequenced participants, respectively.

The sample's time point label is to be understood as: baseline before first vaccination. The vaccinee samples were drawn from two UK trials, COV001 and COV002, one of which was a single-blind randomized controlled phase 2/3 trial testing AZD1222 (ChAdOx1 nCoV-19) in healthy adults. Trial participant PBMC samples were collected at day 0 and day 28 after the second dose for TCRbeta chain sequencing. Overall study results and their limits: Spike-specific TCR breadth and depth rose significantly after two AZD1222 doses compared with day 0 and with MenACWY recipients. No day 14 peak-response samples were available, so repertoires were characterized only after the peak T cell response. Conclusions about previously exposed vaccinees are limited, since just six AZD1222 recipients were seropositive for SARS-CoV-2 at baseline. CD4 TCRs associated with the vaccine covered the entire spike protein, and the dominant responses were in regions 160-218 and 743-854. Reportedly, almost half of the unique spike-specific TCRs recognized epitopes lying outside the regions that are mutated in the B.1.351 and B.1.1.7 variants. Participants were mostly white British and included more females than males, and it was suggested by the authors that clonal diversity may have been underestimated. The 56-69-year group was small, and its depth increase did not reach significance, likely because of low power.

Including cysteine and phenylalanine, the CDR3 has 14 amino acids. The entry retains the CDR3 DNA only, 42 bases that are in frame from base 1. The V end loses 7 bases and the J end loses 4 bases, and a stretch of 13 bases separates them. From a lookup of the germline V gene (reference sequence), CDR1 and CDR2 are LNHDA and SQIVND. The CDR3 regions of human TCRbeta chains were analyzed by immunosequencing. Per the source publication's procedure: Repertoire TCRs were matched against a reference library of SARS-CoV-2-specific TCRs generated with the MIRA antigen-specificity platform. Breadth was defined as the fraction of unique TCRs that were SARS-CoV-2-associated. Depth was defined as the fraction of total T cells that were SARS-CoV-2-associated. Using the MIRA data, every spike-specific TCR was mapped to the spike region that the TCR reacted to and assigned to either a CD4 or a CD8 class. Log10-transformed breadth and depth values were compared by one-way ANOVA with Sidak's multiple comparisons tests. The table comes from immuneACCESS by way of TCRdb, which keeps in-frame sequences with V and J called. Part of the clones is missing from these tables; in studies checked, under half for an unresolved V gene and the rest for unknown reasons. The DNA was the basis for D and trimming; V, J and clone size are from that table. This sample gives some 180,000 clones in total; around 88% of them show up just once. The top ten constitute approximately 0.49% of the sample.

In the case of this clone: It has no known antigen specificity. No clone much larger than this one lies a single base away; base qualities are absent.

This chain joins TRBV19 to TRBJ2-2, with the D gene not clear enough to name. The clonotype comes from an adult in good health. This specimen was peripheral blood, taken on day 0 of AZD1222 vaccination. Here is the DNA: TGTGCCAGTAAGGGAAGCCAGGCCACCGGGGAGCTGTTTTTT. Its protein reads: CASKGSQATGELFF.